These 21 T cell receptor beta chains share one sample of origin, sequenced in a study of T cells expressing NK-cell markers. From its re-call of the 5' RACE reads, TCRdb lists each CDR3 protein once, without DNA. The sample table includes about 400,000 distinct CDR3 sequences. Sample: blood T cells: a sorted CD56 or NKG2C T cell subset, CD4+ or CD8+ T cells, or bulk PBMC T cells (not recorded which). The origin of the receptors is a woman in her 50s in good health.

The chain carries TRBV5-1 and TRBJ2-1; no DNA is available, so the TRBD2 call from TCRdb remains unchecked. CDR3 length: 15 residues. Germline V gene data show CDR1 as SGHRS and CDR2 as YFSETQ. CDR3 amino acids: CASSFDGWGYNEQFF.

The chain joins TRBV4-1 to TRBJ2-2; TCRdb names TRBD2, which stays unverified in the absence of DNA. The germline V gene encodes CDR1 MGHRA and CDR2 YSYEKL. The length of the CDR3 is 17 residues. CDR3: CASSQGTWEANTGELFF.

The chain couples TRBV6-5 to TRBJ2-2; TCRdb calls TRBD2, which cannot be checked without DNA. Germline loops: CDR1 MNHEY, CDR2 SVGAGI. The CDR3 runs 15 residues. The CDR3 sequence is CASSYTGLGRGELFF.

The V and J genes are TRBV5-1 and TRBJ1-1; TCRdb calls TRBD1, which cannot be checked without DNA. The CDR3 totals 15 residues. Germline assignment: CDR1 SGHRS and CDR2 YFSETQ. The CDR3 here is CASSLGRGVQGEAFF.

The gene calls are TRBV6-5 and TRBJ2-5. Germline V gene lookup returns CDR1 MNHEY and CDR2 SVGAGI. The CDR3 loop spans 13 amino acids. The CDR3 loop reads CASTKHRQETQYF.

The gene calls are TRBV27 and TRBJ1-2; TCRdb calls TRBD1, which cannot be checked without DNA. The CDR3 extends over 14 amino acids. Germline-derived CDR1 and CDR2 are MNHEY and SMNVEV (reference sequence). The CDR3: CASTPGGESYGYTF.

V and J are TRBV5-5 and TRBJ1-4. This CDR3 region has 16 residues. Germline V gene lookup returns CDR1 SGHKS and CDR2 YYEKEE (reference sequence). This CDR3 reads CASSLVRGATNEKLFF.

The CDR3 sequence: CASSLDRPVMNTEAFF. This chain joins TRBV18 and TRBJ1-1; TCRdb designates TRBD1, a call that cannot be tested without DNA. The CDR3 is 16 amino acids. Germline lookup yields CDR1 KGHSH and CDR2 LQKENI.

CDR3 residues: CASSFGRSPSYEQYF. The rearrangement links TRBV5-1 to TRBJ2-7. The CDR3 is 15 residues long. Germline V gene data show CDR1 as SGHRS and CDR2 as YFSETQ.

This chain connects TRBV12-3 or TRBV12-4 to TRBJ2-5; TCRdb proposes TRBD2, but this gene call is untestable without DNA. The CDR3 runs to 15 residues. CDR3: CASSPSGAEKETQYF.

The genes are TRBV5-1 and TRBJ1-1; TCRdb indicates TRBD1, and absent DNA this call remains unverified. Germline assignment: CDR1 SGHRS and CDR2 YFSETQ. The CDR3 is made up of 15 amino acids. CDR3 loop: CASSLARDRNTEAFF.

The genes are TRBV6-5 and TRBJ2-7; TCRdb reports TRBD2, a call that lacks DNA to check it against. CDR3 length: 17 residues. The germline CDR1 and CDR2 sequences are MNHEY and SVGAGI. The CDR3 protein is CASSYRGLAGVSYEQYF.

The chain links TRBV29-1 to TRBJ2-7; the TCRdb call, TRBD1, lacks DNA for checking. The CDR3 loop spans 13 amino acids. Looked up from germline, CDR1 is SQVTM and CDR2 is ANQGSEA. CDR3 residues: CSVRTGENYEQYF.

This chain joins TRBV11-3 and TRBJ1-1. The CDR3 length is 15 residues. Germline values: CDR1 SGHNT, CDR2 YENEEA. The CDR3 reads CASSATRPGRPEAFF.

CDR3 protein: CASSQEKVPRGRFFLSEAFF. The genes are TRBV3-1 and TRBJ1-1; checking the TCRdb D call of TRBD1 is not possible without DNA. The CDR3 has 20 residues. The V gene's germline CDR1 is LGHDT and CDR2 YNNKEL (reference sequence).

V usage is TRBV12-3 or TRBV12-4 and J usage is TRBJ2-4; the TRBD2 assignment by TCRdb is unverifiable without DNA. The CDR3 runs 14 residues. The chain's CDR3 is CASSSPGLASIQYF.

The chain is built from TRBV7-9 and TRBJ1-5; the TCRdb call, TRBD1, lacks DNA for checking. Per germline, CDR1 SEHNR and CDR2 FQNEAQ (reference sequence). The CDR3 totals 15 residues. The CDR3 region is CASSLSRGSNQPQHF.

V gene TRBV3-1 combines with J gene TRBJ1-3; no DNA is available, so the TRBD1 call from TCRdb remains unchecked. The length of the CDR3 is 16 residues. CDR1 LGHDT and CDR2 YNNKEL come from the germline V gene (reference sequence). CDR3 sequence reads: CASSQLLGQSGNTIYF. The full variable domain, completed using reference TRBV3-1 and TRBJ1-3, is DTAVSQTPKYLVTQMGNDKSIKCEQNLGHDTMYWYKQDSKKFLKIMFSYNNKELIINETVPNRFSPKSPDKAHLNLHINSLELGDSAVYFCASSQLLGQSGNTIYFGEGSWLTVV.

The chain recombines TRBV20-1 with TRBJ2-5; TCRdb lists TRBD1, though no DNA is available to test this call. The V gene's germline CDR1 is DFQATT and CDR2 SNEGSKA (reference sequence). This CDR3 comprises 13 residues. The CDR3 spells CSVPRQEQETQYF.

The gene calls are TRBV29-1 and TRBJ2-3; the TCRdb call, TRBD2, lacks DNA for checking. Germline CDR1 reads SQVTM; CDR2 reads ANQGSEA. This CDR3 spans 16 amino acids. CDR3 sequence: CSVLGISGLGTDTQYF.

The chain employs TRBV7-2 and TRBJ2-3; TCRdb's D gene call, TRBD1, goes unchecked for lack of DNA. This CDR3 has 13 amino acids. CDR1 and CDR2 from the germline V gene are SGHTA and FQGNSA. The CDR3 region is CASTPGPADTQYF.